This T cell receptor (beta chain) emerged from a study of beta chain features in type 1 diabetes. Study-wide findings and caveats: Whatever favoring of shorter templates PCR might show would apply equally to patients and controls. Type 1 diabetes patients had TCRB CDR3s that were shorter (moderately but significantly so) in all four CD4+ subsets.

Every isolated RNA sample was fully reverse transcribed, so sequencing captured expressed TCRB transcripts. Clones were read by immunoSEQ multiplex PCR, and TCRdb kept only the in-frame ones, dropping some. This table holds roughly 730,000 clones, under 15% found once. Points on this clone: Its antigen is as yet unknown.

CDR1 is SGHRS, CDR2 YFSETQ, per germline. The CDR3 is made up of 17 amino acids. V lost 1 base to trimming and J lost 0 bases; unmatched junction nucleotides: 8. This sequence was found in a man between 18 and 29 years old with type 1 diabetes. The chain recombines TRBV5-1 with TRBJ2-3, with 7 nucleotides matching TRBD1. The sequenced sample was naive CD4+ T cells from blood. CDR3 DNA sequence: TGCGCCAGCAGCTTGAGTATTTCGGACAGGAGCACAGATACGCAGTATTTT. Translation: CASSLSISDRSTDTQYF.